This section outlines one T cell receptor (beta chain) sequence together with its context. The target antigen is unknown. For every TCR library, about 4,000 ng of total RNA was used. With the 5' RACE reads reprocessed, TCRdb shows one record per CDR3 protein and no DNA. Across approximately 150,000 distinct CDR3 sequences, the top ten clones capture just under 7.5% of the sample. Looked up from germline, CDR1 is MNHNS and CDR2 is SASEGT. This CDR3 is 15 amino acids long. This entry is derived from a study of monozygotic twins with inflammatory bowel disease. Study findings and constraints: Healthy co-twins exceeded IBD patients in TCRbeta diversity as measured by inverse Simpson. Among twins, concordant and discordant pairs did not differ in repertoire similarity, possibly from limited power. Immunosuppressive treatments differing between patients may have added repertoire variability.

The J gene is TRBJ2-3, the V gene TRBV6-1; the TCRdb D gene call, TRBD2, has no DNA to confirm it. Sequenced material: blood. This TCR was recovered from a human donor with ulcerative colitis or Crohn's disease, or a healthy co-twin of an affected twin (not recorded which). CDR3 sequence reads: CASSSRTSGTDTQYF.